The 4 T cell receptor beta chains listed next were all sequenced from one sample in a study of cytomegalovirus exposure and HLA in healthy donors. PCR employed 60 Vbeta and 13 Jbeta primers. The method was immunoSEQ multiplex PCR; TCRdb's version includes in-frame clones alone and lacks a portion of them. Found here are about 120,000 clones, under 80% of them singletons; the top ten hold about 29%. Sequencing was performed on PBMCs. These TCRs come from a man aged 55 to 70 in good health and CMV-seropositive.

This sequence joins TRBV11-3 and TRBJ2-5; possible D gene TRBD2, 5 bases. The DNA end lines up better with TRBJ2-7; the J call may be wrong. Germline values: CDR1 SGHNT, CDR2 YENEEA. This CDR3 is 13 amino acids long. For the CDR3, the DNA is TGTGCCAGCAGCTATAGGACTTCCTACGAGCAGTACTTC. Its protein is CASSYRTSYEQYF.

CDR3 sequence: CATCQEVNTGELFF. DNA of the CDR3: TGTGCCACCTGCCAGGAGGTGAACACCGGGGAGCTGTTTTTT. The rearrangement links TRBV27 to TRBJ2-2; TRBD2 might be the D (5 bases). CDR1 is MNHEY, CDR2 SMNVEV, per germline (reference sequence). Trimming left V 10 bases short and J 1 base short, with 13 bases between. CDR3 length: 14 amino acids.

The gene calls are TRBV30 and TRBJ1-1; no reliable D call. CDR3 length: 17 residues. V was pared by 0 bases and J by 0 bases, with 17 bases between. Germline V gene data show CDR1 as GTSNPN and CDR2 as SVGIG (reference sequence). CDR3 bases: TGTGCCTGGAGTGTTTCCCGGACTGCAGGAATGAACACTGAAGCTTTCTTT. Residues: CAWSVSRTAGMNTEAFF.

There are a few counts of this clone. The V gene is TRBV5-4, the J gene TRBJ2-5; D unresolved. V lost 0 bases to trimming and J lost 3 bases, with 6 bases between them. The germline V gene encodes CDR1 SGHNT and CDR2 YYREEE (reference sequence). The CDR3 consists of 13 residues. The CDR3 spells CASSLGPEETQYF. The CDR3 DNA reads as TGTGCCAGCAGCTTGGGGCCAGAAGAGACCCAGTACTTC.